This passage covers 10 T cell receptor beta chains from one sample sequenced in a study of naive and memory T cell subsets. An equimolar mix of two oligonucleotides served as the beta constant-region primer for TRBC1 and TRBC2. TCRdb passed the UMI-ligation and nested PCR reads through MiXCR, listing each CDR3 protein once. The sample yields 130,000 to 150,000 distinct CDR3 sequences, about a sixth seen once. What was sequenced was naive CD4+ T cells from blood. The receptors were gathered from a human donor in good health.

This clonotype was observed a handful of times. The genes are TRBV5-1 and TRBJ1-1; D not certain. The germline V gene encodes CDR1 SGHRS and CDR2 YFSETQ. The CDR3 is 14 amino acids. The V gene lost 6 bases and the J gene lost 1 base, with 13 bases spanning the gap. The CDR3 is CASTLGRENTEAFF. The DNA of the CDR3 is TGCGCCAGCACTCTTGGACGGGAGAACACTGAAGCTTTCTTT.

The chain joins TRBV7-9 to TRBJ2-3, with 7 bases matching TRBD2. CDR3 length equals 16 residues. V lost 5 bases, J lost 1 base, and 9 bases stayed unmatched. Germline lookup yields CDR1 SEHNR and CDR2 FQNEAQ (reference sequence). The CDR3 region is CASSPNREAGTDTQYF. Here the CDR3 DNA reads TGTGCCAGCAGCCCTAACCGGGAGGCCGGCACAGATACGCAGTATTTT.

The V and J genes are TRBV6-2 or TRBV6-3 and TRBJ1-1, with D perhaps matching TRBD1 (6 bases). Between the trimmed V and J ends, which lost 4 bases and 9 bases, there was a span of 18 bases. This CDR3 is 14 amino acids long. Germline CDR1 and CDR2: MNHEY and SVGEGT. The DNA of the CDR3 is TGTGCCAGCAGTTCCCCCGGGACAATAGGAAAAGCTTTCTTT. Encoded protein: CASSSPGTIGKAFF.

This clonotype was seen a handful of times. For the CDR3, the DNA is TGTGCCAGCAGTTATAGGGCTAGCGGGAGCTACGAGCAGTACTTC. Amino acids: CASSYRASGSYEQYF. The chain links TRBV27 to TRBJ2-7; TRBD2 agrees at 10 bases. CDR1 and CDR2 from the germline V gene are MNHEY and SMNVEV (reference sequence). V lost 4 bases, J lost 3 bases, and 6 bases stayed unmatched. CDR3 size: 15 residues.

This clonotype showed up just a few times. The chain links TRBV30 to TRBJ2-3, with 14 bases lining up with TRBD2. In germline, CDR1 is GTSNPN, CDR2 SVGIG (reference sequence). The CDR3 covers 17 residues. V shed 4 bases, J shed 4 bases, and the junction held 10 bases outside the gene matches. In DNA form, the CDR3 reads TGTGCCTGGATCCTCGGGGGGACTAGCGGGAGAGCAGATACGCAGTATTTT. As protein: CAWILGGTSGRADTQYF.

The chain links TRBV6-2 or TRBV6-3 to TRBJ2-7, with TRBD1 identical over 7 bases. Germline CDR1 reads MNHEY; CDR2 reads SVGEGT. The CDR3 sequence is 14 residues long. V lost 8 bases and J lost 5; bases outside the gene matches: 12. The CDR3 region is CASLSSGTDDEQYF. The DNA of the CDR3 is TGTGCCAGCTTGAGTTCGGGGACAGACGACGAGCAGTACTTC.

This clonotype was recorded a few times. This chain joins TRBV18 and TRBJ2-5; tentative D call: TRBD1 (5 bases). Germline V lookup: CDR1 KGHSH, CDR2 LQKENI. V was clipped by 3 bases and J by 2 bases, with 7 bases between them. This CDR3 is 13 amino acids long. This chain's CDR3 is CASSPGAQETQYF. The CDR3 DNA sequence: TGTGCCAGCTCACCTGGGGCTCAAGAGACCCAGTACTTC.

V and J are TRBV28 and TRBJ2-5; the D is unclear. Germline V gene lookup returns CDR1 MDHEN and CDR2 SYDVKM. The length of the CDR3 is 14 residues. Between the trimmed V and J ends, which lost 6 bases and 5 bases, there was a span of 16 bases. The CDR3 loop reads CASSHTASWETQYF. The CDR3 DNA is TGTGCCAGCAGCCACACGGCGTCCTGGGAGACCCAGTACTTC. Full variable domain (rest looked up from reference TRBV28 and TRBJ2-5): DVKVTQSSRYLVKRTGEKVFLECVQDMDHENMFWYRQDPGLGLRLIYFSYDVKMKEKGDIPEGYSVSREKKERFSLILESASTNQTSMYLCASSHTASWETQYFGPGTRLLVL.

The chain has TRBV20-1 and TRBJ1-3; D call uncertain. V shed 1 base and J shed 1 base, with 8 bases lying between them. The germline V gene has CDR1 DFQATT and CDR2 SNEGSKA (reference sequence). CDR3 length: 14 amino acids. CDR3 amino acids: CSARAVASGNTIYF. The CDR3, as DNA: TGCAGTGCTAGAGCTGTTGCTTCTGGAAACACCATATATTTT.

The sample holds many counts of this clonotype. The chain carries TRBV10-3 and TRBJ2-3, with 7 bases identical to TRBD2. CDR1 ENHRY and CDR2 SYGVKD come from the germline V gene. The CDR3 extends over 14 amino acids. Trimming at V came to 10 bases and at J to 1 base, leaving 8 bases not matched to a gene. CDR3: CANQAGSGTDTQYF. CDR3 DNA sequence: TGTGCCAACCAAGCGGGATCTGGCACAGATACGCAGTATTTT.